This TCR beta chain is drawn from a study of CXCR3-negative and CXCR3-positive naive CD8 T cells. Findings of the study overall: TRBV-TRBJ usage was alike in naive CXCR3-negative and CXCR3-positive cells but differed in memory cells. Hydrophobicity of TRB CDR3s was greater in CXCR3-positive naive cells than in CXCR3-negative naive cells.

In the case of this clonotype: The target antigen is unknown.

Per germline, CDR1 SGHVS and CDR2 FQNEAQ. CDR3 size: 14 residues. The study made its TRB cDNA libraries by 5' RACE, adding UMI labels. TCRdb re-called the 5' RACE reads and gives one entry per CDR3 protein, without DNA. The sample data list under 150,000 distinct CDR3 sequences. This receptor was taken from a human donor in good health. Some clones in this sample may be carry-over from other donors' samples. The material sequenced was naive CXCR3+ CD8+ T cells from blood. Sample subset: CD45RO-CCR7+CD27+CD95- naive CD8+ T cells expressing CXCR3 (TNR3+). The chain employs TRBV7-8 and TRBJ2-1; as DNA is missing, the TRBD2 call by TCRdb cannot be tested. CDR3 in amino acids: CASSYLPKDNEQFF.